The following is a T cell receptor (beta chain) sequence with its context. This specimen comes from a study of blood T cell repertoires in COVID-19. Germline V gene lookup returns CDR1 MNHEY and CDR2 SVGAGI. The CDR3 spans 15 residues. Trimming cost V 4 bases and J 2 bases; bases outside gene matches: 6. As originally analysed: By means of reference gene primer amplification, nucleated cell counts were estimated. Sequencing used immunoSEQ multiplex PCR; TCRdb keeps in-frame clones, though not all of them. The V and J calls and clone size are taken from that table; D and trimming were inferred from the DNA. The top ten hold roughly 12% of the sample, which has about 190,000 clones, 70% to 85% seen once.

The chain combines TRBV6-5 with TRBJ2-3; 7 bases agree with TRBD2. The sample consisted of peripheral blood. The clonotype originates from a woman between 50 and 59 years old with acute or convalescent COVID-19. The CDR3 is CASSLGRGSTDTQYF. The DNA of the CDR3 is TGTGCCAGCAGTTTAGGGCGGGGGTCCACAGATACGCAGTATTTT.